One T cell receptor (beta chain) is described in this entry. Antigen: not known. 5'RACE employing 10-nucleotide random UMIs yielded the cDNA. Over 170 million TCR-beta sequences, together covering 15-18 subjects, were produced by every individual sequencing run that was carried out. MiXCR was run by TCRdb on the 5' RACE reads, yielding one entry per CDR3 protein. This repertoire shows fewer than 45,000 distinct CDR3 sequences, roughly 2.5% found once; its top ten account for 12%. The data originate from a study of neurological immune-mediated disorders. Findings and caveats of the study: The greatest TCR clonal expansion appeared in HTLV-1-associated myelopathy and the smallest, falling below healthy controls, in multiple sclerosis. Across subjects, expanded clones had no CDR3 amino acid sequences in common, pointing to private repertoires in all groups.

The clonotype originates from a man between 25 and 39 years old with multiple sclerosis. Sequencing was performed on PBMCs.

The CDR3 region is CASSLLMGTEAFF. CDR3 coding DNA: TGCGCCAGCAGCTTATTAATGGGCACTGAAGCTTTCTTT. The genes are TRBV5-1 and TRBJ1-1; the D is unclear. Germline loops: CDR1 SGHRS, CDR2 YFSETQ. This CDR3 is 13 amino acids long. The V end was cut by 2 bases, the J end by 4 bases, with 9 bases between. Full variable domain (rest looked up from reference TRBV5-1 and TRBJ1-1): KAGVTQTPRYLIKTRGQQVTLSCSPISGHRSVSWYQQTPGQGLQFLFEYFSETQRNKGNFPGRFSGRQFSNSRSEMNVSTLELGDSALYLCASSLLMGTEAFFGQGTRLTVV.